This entry lists 27 T cell receptor beta chains sequenced from one sample in a study of blood T cells in healthy people across ages. Sample-barcoded 5' priming and a J-beta primer mix drove a second PCR of about 7 to 12 cycles. A single record per CDR3 protein comes from TCRdb applying MiXCR to the 5' RACE reads. Among hundreds of thousands of distinct CDR3 sequences listed, roughly three fifths were seen once. The specimen was blood. The receptors originated from a man aged 35 to 55 in good health.

The chain uses TRBV5-6 and TRBJ2-5; 9 nucleotides align to TRBD1. Germline CDR1 and CDR2: SGHDT and YYEEEE. The CDR3 is 15 residues long. Trimming took 7 bases from V and 11 from J; bases not matched to a gene: 18. In DNA form, the CDR3 reads TGTGCCAGCTTGGGGGGGACAGGGTTATACAATGAGCAGTACTTC. Encoded protein: CASLGGTGLYNEQYF.

V usage is TRBV20-1 and J usage is TRBJ2-1; D unclear. The V gene lost 5 bases and the J gene lost 9 bases, with 17 bases spanning the gap. Germline V gene lookup returns CDR1 DFQATT and CDR2 SNEGSKA (reference sequence). The CDR3 is 13 residues long. In DNA form, the CDR3 reads TGCAGTGCTCGCCAGGAAACACCCGGTGAGCAGTTCTTC. It translates to CSARQETPGEQFF.

The chain joins TRBV12-3 or TRBV12-4 to TRBJ2-4; 11 nucleotides line up with TRBD2. Gene TRBJ2-7 matches the end of the DNA better, so the J call may be wrong. CDR3 size: 18 residues. CDR3 sequence reads: CASSSQLAGEGVRYEQYF. The CDR3 DNA is TGTGCCAGCAGTTCTCAACTAGCGGGAGAGGGGGTCCGATACGAGCAGTACTTC.

The V call is TRBV6-2 or TRBV6-3, the J call TRBJ2-1; tentatively, D is TRBD1 (5 bases). The V end lost 7 bases, the J end lost 8 bases, and 9 bases lay between the germline ends. CDR1 and CDR2 (germline): MNHEY, SVGEGT. The CDR3 loop spans 11 amino acids. The CDR3 DNA reads as TGTGCCAGCATAGGGGTCCATGAGCAGTTCTTC. It is translated as CASIGVHEQFF.

The chain joins TRBV29-1 to TRBJ2-5; TRBD1 is a possible D gene (5 bases). Germline V gene sequence: CDR1 SQVTM, CDR2 ANQGSEA. Trimming left V 4 bases short and J 0 bases short, with 6 bases between. CDR3 length: 12 residues. For the CDR3, the DNA is TGCAGCGTTGGACAGAACCAAGAGACCCAGTACTTC. Its protein is CSVGQNQETQYF.

This rearrangement joins TRBV7-2 to TRBJ1-1; D is unclear. The CDR3 consists of 14 residues. Germline V gives CDR1 SGHTA, CDR2 FQGNSA. Trimming took 7 bases from V and 1 from J, leaving 13 bases between them. This CDR3 reads CASTPLTANTEAFF. The CDR3 nucleotides are TGTGCCAGCACCCCACTTACTGCGAACACTGAAGCTTTCTTT. The full variable domain, its missing parts supplied by reference TRBV7-2 and TRBJ1-1, is GAGVSQSPSNKVTEKGKDVELRCDPISGHTALYWYRQSLGQGLEFLIYFQGNSAPDKSGLPSDRFSAERTGGSVSTLTIQRTQQEDSAVYLCASTPLTANTEAFFGQGTRLTVV.

The CDR3 sequence: CASNRDRYSPLHF. DNA of the CDR3: TGTGCCAGCAACAGGGATCGATATTCACCCCTCCACTTT. This chain uses TRBV27 with TRBJ1-6, with D tentatively TRBD1 (6 bases). The germline gives CDR1 MNHEY, CDR2 SMNVEV (reference sequence). V gave up 7 bases and J gave up 8 bases, with 12 bases separating them. The CDR3 consists of 13 residues.

The gene calls are TRBV5-1 and TRBJ1-2; D may be TRBD1 (6 bases). The CDR3 runs to 13 residues. The germline gives CDR1 SGHRS, CDR2 YFSETQ. V was trimmed by 4 bases and J by 8 bases, leaving 15 bases between them. CDR3 DNA: TGCGCCAGCAGCCAGGAGGACAGCCGCGGCTACACCTTC. Its translation is CASSQEDSRGYTF. Full variable domain (outside the CDR3, taken from reference TRBV5-1 and TRBJ1-2): KAGVTQTPRYLIKTRGQQVTLSCSPISGHRSVSWYQQTPGQGLQFLFEYFSETQRNKGNFPGRFSGRQFSNSRSEMNVSTLELGDSALYLCASSQEDSRGYTFGSGTRLTVV.

The J gene is TRBJ1-1, the V gene TRBV5-6; D not certain. The CDR3 loop spans 16 amino acids. V was cut by 0 bases and J by 2 bases, with 14 bases left in between. The germline gives CDR1 SGHDT, CDR2 YYEEEE. The CDR3 DNA is TGTGCCAGCAGCTTGGAAGCCCTCAACTTAAACACTGAAGCTTTCTTT. This encodes CASSLEALNLNTEAFF.

V usage is TRBV5-5 and J usage is TRBJ1-1; tentative D call: TRBD1 (5 bases). The V and J ends lost 0 bases and 9 bases respectively, with 15 bases between them. CDR1 is SGHKS and CDR2 is YYEKEE in the germline V gene (reference sequence). CDR3 length: 14 amino acids. The CDR3 loop reads CASSLEGYLQKAFF. In DNA form, the CDR3 reads TGTGCCAGCAGCTTGGAGGGGTACCTGCAAAAAGCTTTCTTT.

The rearrangement joins TRBV24-1 to TRBJ2-7; no clear D. The CDR3 is made up of 14 amino acids. V was pared by 0 bases and J by 3 bases, with 8 bases between. In germline, CDR1 is KGHDR, CDR2 SFDVKD. CDR3 nucleotides: TGTGCCACCAGTGATTTGGGGCAGAACTACGAGCAGTACTTC. Protein sequence: CATSDLGQNYEQYF.

V is TRBV5-6 and J is TRBJ2-1, with 16 positions matching TRBD2. This CDR3 region has 20 residues. The J segment lost 5 bases and the V segment lost 4 bases, leaving 15 bases of the junction unmatched. Germline V CDR1 and CDR2: SGHDT, YYEEEE. This chain's CDR3 is CASSAYEGTSGRGEHNEQFF. In DNA, the CDR3 is TGTGCCAGCAGCGCCTATGAGGGGACTAGCGGGAGGGGTGAGCACAATGAGCAGTTCTTC.

The rearrangement joins TRBV7-9 to TRBJ2-1; 8 nucleotides agree with TRBD2. V shed 4 bases and J 2 bases; nucleotides not matched to a gene: 4. This CDR3 comprises 15 residues. CDR1 and CDR2 (germline): SEHNR, FQNEAQ (reference sequence). The CDR3 bases are TGTGCCAGCAGCTCCAGCGGGAGCCCCTACAATGAGCAGTTCTTC. It specifies CASSSSGSPYNEQFF.

This CDR3 is CASSVDRGMNSPLHF. CDR3 DNA sequence: TGTGCCAGCAGTGTAGACAGGGGTATGAATTCACCCCTCCACTTT. The chain couples TRBV27 to TRBJ1-6; 8 positions match TRBD1. V lost 5 bases to trimming and J lost 7 bases; unmatched junction nucleotides: 7. CDR3 length: 15 residues. Germline loops: CDR1 MNHEY, CDR2 SMNVEV (reference sequence).

This clonotype showed up just a few times. DNA of the CDR3: TGTGCCAGCAGCTTAACCAGCGCGGGTAGGGCTGGGGCCAACGTCCTGACTTTC. Its translation is CASSLTSAGRAGANVLTF. V usage is TRBV7-9 and J usage is TRBJ2-6, with D possibly being TRBD2 (5 bases). The V end was cut by 2 bases, the J end by 2 bases, with 16 bases between. The CDR3 extends over 18 amino acids. The V gene's germline CDR1 is SEHNR and CDR2 FQNEAQ (reference sequence).

This clonotype was counted a few times. J is TRBJ2-6 and V is TRBV3-1; no reliable D call. The CDR3 spans 15 residues. Germline CDR1 LGHDT, CDR2 YNNKEL (reference sequence). The V and J ends lost 3 bases and 4 bases respectively, with 10 bases between them. CDR3 DNA: TGTGCCAGCAGCCAGACCGCATCGGGGGCCAACGTCCTGACTTTC. This sequence encodes CASSQTASGANVLTF.

V is TRBV7-2 and J is TRBJ2-3; TRBD2 aligns across 13 bases. The CDR3 runs to 17 residues. Unmatched junction bases numbered 10, after V lost 5 bases and J lost 5 bases. In germline, CDR1 is SGHTA, CDR2 FQGNSA. The DNA for the CDR3 is TGTGCCAGCAGCACGTGGACTAGCGGGAGAGTAATAGATACGCAGTATTTT. Translating gives CASSTWTSGRVIDTQYF. Full variable domain (rest looked up from reference TRBV7-2 and TRBJ2-3): GAGVSQSPSNKVTEKGKDVELRCDPISGHTALYWYRQSLGQGLEFLIYFQGNSAPDKSGLPSDRFSAERTGGSVSTLTIQRTQQEDSAVYLCASSTWTSGRVIDTQYFGPGTRLTVL.

This chain uses TRBV12-3 or TRBV12-4 with TRBJ2-1, with D perhaps matching TRBD1 (6 bases). The CDR3 is 13 residues long. With 5 bases removed from V and 9 bases from J, the gap between germline ends came to 14 bases. The CDR3 spells CASSPGQFGEQFF. In DNA, the CDR3 is TGTGCCAGCAGTCCCGGACAGTTTGGTGAGCAGTTCTTC.

The chain combines TRBV5-1 with TRBJ2-7, with D maybe TRBD1 (5 bases). Germline assignment: CDR1 SGHRS and CDR2 YFSETQ. This CDR3 comprises 13 residues. V dropped 4 bases and J dropped 5 bases, with 13 bases sitting between them. Written as DNA, the CDR3 is TGCGCCAGCAGCACGGGCACAGGTGACGAGCAGTACTTC. This codes for CASSTGTGDEQYF.

The chain uses TRBV25-1 and TRBJ2-7, with D possibly TRBD1 on 6 matching bases. Trimming removed 10 bases at V and 4 bases at J, with 8 bases between. The germline CDR1 and CDR2 sequences are MGHDK and SYGVNS. This CDR3 region has 10 residues. CDR3 in amino acids: CATGVYEQYF. CDR3 nucleotides: TGTGCCACAGGGGTGTACGAGCAGTACTTC.

This chain connects TRBV5-6 to TRBJ1-6, with a weak D call TRBD1 (6 bases). Germline V gene data show CDR1 as SGHDT and CDR2 as YYEEEE. This CDR3 comprises 13 residues. V shed 4 bases and J shed 7 bases, with 9 bases lying between them. The CDR3 here is CASSGQPNSPLHF. The DNA for the CDR3 is TGTGCCAGCAGCGGACAGCCAAATTCACCCCTCCACTTT. Drawing the rest from reference TRBV5-6 and TRBJ1-6, the complete variable domain is DAGVTQSPTHLIKTRGQQVTLRCSPKSGHDTVSWYQQALGQGPQFIFQYYEEEERQRGNFPDRFSGHQFPNYSSELNVNALLLGDSALYLCASSGQPNSPLHFGNGTRLTVT.

This rearrangement joins TRBV4-2 to TRBJ2-4; unclear D gene. The end of the DNA aligns better with TRBJ2-7, so the J call may be wrong. Germline V gives CDR1 LGHNA, CDR2 YNFKEQ. CDR3 length: 14 amino acids. The CDR3 coding sequence is TGTGCCAGCAGCCAAGATTGGGATTACTACGAGCAGTACTTC. It encodes CASSQDWDYYEQYF.

The chain joins TRBV27 to TRBJ2-7, with 9 bases identical to TRBD1. CDR1 MNHEY and CDR2 SMNVEV come from the germline V gene (reference sequence). The CDR3 extends over 15 amino acids. With 8 bases clipped from V and 0 bases from J, the junction kept 8 bases outside the gene matches. The CDR3: CASGQPGQGSYEQYF. The CDR3 coding sequence is TGTGCCAGCGGCCAACCGGGACAGGGCTCCTACGAGCAGTACTTC.

The V gene is TRBV9, the J gene TRBJ2-4; 7 nucleotides line up with TRBD1. The J call is in doubt because the DNA end fits TRBJ2-7 better. The CDR3 is 19 residues long. Germline V gene sequence: CDR1 SGDLS, CDR2 YYNGEE. CDR3 sequence reads: CASSVPCVSDREAVYEQYF. As DNA, the CDR3 is TGTGCCAGCAGCGTACCTTGTGTATCCGACAGGGAAGCGGTCTACGAGCAGTACTTC.

V and J are TRBV7-8 and TRBJ2-4, with 7 nucleotides matching TRBD1. V shed 3 bases and J 5 bases; nucleotides not matched to a gene: 4. This CDR3 has 14 residues. Germline CDR1 reads SGHVS; CDR2 reads FQNEAQ. The DNA of the CDR3 is TGTGCCAGCAGCTTGGACGGGACAGAAAACATTCAGTACTTC. Translation gives CASSLDGTENIQYF.

The CDR3 reads CASSYDQNYGYTF. CDR3 nucleotides: TGTGCCAGCAGTTATGATCAGAACTATGGCTACACCTTC. The chain couples TRBV6-5 to TRBJ1-2; D is unresolved. In germline, CDR1 is MNHEY, CDR2 SVGAGI. Trimming took 3 bases from V and 2 from J, leaving 7 bases between them. CDR3 length equals 13 residues.

Written as DNA, the CDR3 is TGTGCCAGCAGTTTAGAACAGGGAAGACGCCCCTACAATGAGCAGTTCTTC. Translation: CASSLEQGRRPYNEQFF. V usage is TRBV12-3 or TRBV12-4 and J usage is TRBJ2-1; the D gene is possibly TRBD1 (6 bases). This CDR3 is built from 17 residues. The V end was cut by 1 base, the J end by 2 bases, with 15 bases between.